Presented here are 21 T cell receptor beta chains from one specimen sequenced in a study of cytomegalovirus exposure and HLA in healthy donors. 60 Vbeta and 13 Jbeta primers were used in PCR. Clones were sequenced by immunoSEQ multiplex PCR, and TCRdb holds only the in-frame ones, with some missing. The sample records around 250,000 clones, over 70% being singletons. The sample taken for sequencing was PBMCs. These receptors all stem from a woman aged 60-70 years in good health and CMV-seropositive.

The chain joins TRBV6-5 to TRBJ1-5, with no clear D. The CDR3 covers 15 residues. Germline CDR1 and CDR2: MNHEY and SVGAGI. Trimming shortened V by 4 bases and J by 2 bases, and 12 bases separated the two germline ends. CDR3 protein: CASSLTFVGNQPQHF. CDR3 bases: TGTGCCAGCAGTTTGACATTCGTTGGCAATCAGCCCCAGCATTTT.

The V gene is TRBV6-5, the J gene TRBJ1-1; D gene ambiguous. CDR3 length: 13 amino acids. The V end lost 6 bases, the J end lost 1 base, and 9 bases lay between the germline ends. CDR1 is MNHEY, CDR2 SVGAGI, per germline. CDR3 DNA sequence: TGTGCCAGCAGCGACACACGGAACACTGAAGCTTTCTTT. It codes for CASSDTRNTEAFF.

This sequence joins TRBV6-6 and TRBJ2-2; D gene ambiguous. CDR1 is MNHNY and CDR2 is SVGAGI in the germline V gene (reference sequence). Deletions cut 0 bases from V and 6 bases from J, with 8 bases between. The CDR3 is made up of 14 amino acids. The CDR3 spells CASSYSSGSGELFF. As DNA, the CDR3 is TGTGCCAGCAGTTACTCATCCGGGTCCGGGGAGCTGTTTTTT.

This clone was seen once. This chain connects TRBV5-1 to TRBJ1-1, with a weak D call TRBD1 (6 bases). The CDR3 totals 17 residues. Germline lookup yields CDR1 SGHRS and CDR2 YFSETQ. With 0 bases removed from V and 1 base from J, the gap between germline ends came to 16 bases. The chain's CDR3 is CASSLEGQTRPNTEAFF. The CDR3 region has the DNA TGCGCCAGCAGCTTGGAGGGACAAACCCGCCCGAACACTGAAGCTTTCTTT.

The chain has TRBV27 and TRBJ2-7, with TRBD2 as a possible D gene (6 bases). V was cut by 5 bases and J by 0 bases, with 14 bases left in between. Germline V gene data show CDR1 as MNHEY and CDR2 as SMNVEV (reference sequence). The CDR3 is 15 amino acids. DNA of the CDR3: TGTGCCAGCAGTCCTTCAAGCGGGCGCTCCTACGAGCAGTACTTC. This codes for CASSPSSGRSYEQYF.

V and J are TRBV27 and TRBJ2-7; 11 bases are shared with TRBD2. The germline V gene encodes CDR1 MNHEY and CDR2 SMNVEV (reference sequence). The ends lost 4 bases at V and 1 base at J; junction bases unmatched: 3. The CDR3 spans 15 residues. CDR3 DNA sequence: TGTGCCAGCAGTTCCTTAGCGGGAGGGTCCTACGAGCAGTACTTC. Its protein is CASSSLAGGSYEQYF.

This clone was recorded a few times. The V and J genes are TRBV11-2 and TRBJ1-2, with 8 bases that match TRBD1. The germline gives CDR1 SGHAT, CDR2 FQNNGV. The CDR3 totals 15 residues. The V segment lost 4 bases and the J segment 4 bases; nucleotides outside the gene matches: 8. The CDR3 loop reads CASSSTGGTSYGYTF. The CDR3, as DNA: TGTGCCAGCAGCTCAACAGGGGGTACCAGCTATGGCTACACCTTC.

V gene TRBV27 combines with J gene TRBJ2-1, with 8 nucleotides matching TRBD2. CDR1 is MNHEY and CDR2 is SMNVEV in the germline V gene (reference sequence). The CDR3 is made up of 16 amino acids. The ends lost 2 bases at V and 2 bases at J; junction bases unmatched: 5. CDR3 DNA sequence: TGTGCCAGCAGTTTAGAGGGTAGCGGGACCTACAATGAGCAGTTCTTC. It translates to CASSLEGSGTYNEQFF.

The chain joins TRBV5-1 to TRBJ2-1, with TRBD2 identical over 9 bases. Germline CDR1 is SGHRS and CDR2 is YFSETQ. The V and J ends lost 0 bases and 7 bases, in that order; junction bases with no gene match: 8. The CDR3 is 16 residues long. Here the CDR3 reads CASSLAPAGGQNEQFF. DNA of the CDR3: TGCGCCAGCAGCTTGGCCCCGGCGGGAGGGCAGAATGAGCAGTTCTTC.

The V and J genes are TRBV5-1 and TRBJ2-7, with 7 bases aligning to TRBD1. The CDR3 sequence is 15 residues long. Germline V CDR1 and CDR2: SGHRS, YFSETQ. J was trimmed by 4 bases and V by 0 bases; bases with no gene match: 7. The DNA for the CDR3 is TGCGCCAGCAGCTTGGTAGGACAGGTAGAATACGAGCAGTACTTC. This encodes CASSLVGQVEYEQYF.

J is TRBJ2-1 and V is TRBV15, with TRBD2 matching over 9 bases. Germline lookup yields CDR1 LNHNV and CDR2 YYDKDF (reference sequence). The CDR3 extends over 17 amino acids. V lost 3 bases and J lost 2; bases outside the gene matches: 8. CDR3 residues: CATSSLFSGSAYNEQFF. As DNA, the CDR3 is TGTGCCACCAGCAGTCTTTTTAGCGGGAGCGCCTACAATGAGCAGTTCTTC.

The CDR3 DNA follows: TGCGCCAGCAGTAGCCAGGGGGTAGGGCAAGAGACCCAGTACTTC. Amino acids: CASSSQGVGQETQYF. The chain has TRBV5-1 and TRBJ2-5; TRBD1 agrees at 7 bases. Germline CDR1 reads SGHRS; CDR2 reads YFSETQ. The CDR3 covers 15 residues. Unmatched junction bases numbered 9, after V lost 5 bases and J lost 2 bases.

The V call is TRBV27, the J call TRBJ2-7, with 10 bases matching TRBD1. Per germline, CDR1 MNHEY and CDR2 SMNVEV (reference sequence). Trimming took 0 bases from V and 5 from J; bases not matched to a gene: 4. The CDR3 has 15 residues. This CDR3 is CASSLSGQGTHEQYF. Here the CDR3 DNA reads TGTGCCAGCAGTTTATCGGGACAGGGGACACACGAGCAGTACTTC.

This clone appeared a few times. This rearrangement joins TRBV7-9 to TRBJ1-2, with 9 bases fitting TRBD1. The CDR3 covers 16 residues. V lost 0 bases to trimming and J lost 7 bases; unmatched junction nucleotides: 9. CDR1 SEHNR and CDR2 FQNEAQ come from the germline V gene (reference sequence). The CDR3 loop reads CASSLASGQGIGGYTF. CDR3 coding DNA: TGTGCCAGCAGCTTAGCGTCAGGACAGGGGATAGGTGGCTACACCTTC.

The V call is TRBV5-1, the J call TRBJ1-1; no clear D gene. The CDR3 runs to 15 residues. Trimming removed 2 bases from V and 1 base from J, with 12 bases in between. The germline V gene has CDR1 SGHRS and CDR2 YFSETQ. The CDR3 nucleotides read TGCGCCAGCAGCTTAACCTCAGGTGGGAACACTGAAGCTTTCTTT. Protein: CASSLTSGGNTEAFF. Using reference TRBV5-1 and TRBJ1-1 for the parts outside the CDR3, the full variable domain is KAGVTQTPRYLIKTRGQQVTLSCSPISGHRSVSWYQQTPGQGLQFLFEYFSETQRNKGNFPGRFSGRQFSNSRSEMNVSTLELGDSALYLCASSLTSGGNTEAFFGQGTRLTVV.

V is TRBV19 and J is TRBJ1-5, with D possibly being TRBD1 (6 bases). Between the trimmed V and J ends, which lost 7 bases and 5 bases, there was a span of 12 bases. The CDR3 totals 13 residues. Germline-derived CDR1 and CDR2 are LNHDA and SQIVND (reference sequence). CDR3 amino acids: CASMGTGYQPQHF. CDR3 nucleotide sequence: TGTGCCAGTATGGGAACAGGGTATCAGCCCCAGCATTTT.

This clone was detected a few times. V and J are TRBV6-6 and TRBJ1-1; 10 bases match TRBD1. Germline V lookup: CDR1 MNHNY, CDR2 SVGAGI (reference sequence). The V gene end was trimmed by 8 bases and the J gene end by 4 bases; junction bases not matched to a gene: 10. The CDR3 covers 15 residues. The CDR3 spells CASRRDRGVSTEAFF. CDR3 DNA sequence: TGTGCCAGCCGCCGGGACAGGGGCGTCAGCACTGAAGCTTTCTTT.

The chain links TRBV27 to TRBJ1-1; TRBD1 is a possible D gene (5 bases). V lost 5 bases, J lost 5 bases, and 12 bases lay in between. Germline CDR1 MNHEY, CDR2 SMNVEV (reference sequence). The CDR3 is made up of 13 amino acids. The CDR3, as DNA: TGTGCCAGCAGTCCGACCCCAGGGACTGAAGCTTTCTTT. Residues: CASSPTPGTEAFF.

V and J are TRBV28 and TRBJ1-4; D perhaps matches TRBD1 (6 bases). This CDR3 contains 13 residues. V was shortened by 3 bases and J by 12 bases, with 14 bases between the two germline ends. Per the germline V gene, CDR1 is MDHEN and CDR2 is SYDVKM. The CDR3 loop reads CASSLGGSGELFF. The CDR3 DNA is TGTGCCAGCAGTTTGGGAGGGTCAGGGGAACTGTTTTTT.

The rearrangement uses TRBV18 and TRBJ1-2; TRBD1 matches 9 bases. The V segment lost 2 bases and the J segment 6 bases; nucleotides outside the gene matches: 7. CDR3 size: 15 residues. The germline CDR1 and CDR2 sequences are KGHSH and LQKENI. Written as DNA, the CDR3 is TGTGCCAGCTCACCAAGGGACAGGGAGTCTGATGGCTACACCTTC. Its protein product is CASSPRDRESDGYTF.

The CDR3: CASSDISGSASYNEQFF. Written as DNA, the CDR3 is TGTGCCAGCAGTGATATTAGCGGGAGTGCCTCCTACAATGAGCAGTTCTTC. The rearrangement uses TRBV2 and TRBJ2-1; 9 bases are shared with TRBD2. V shed 3 bases, J shed 0 bases, and the junction held 6 bases outside the gene matches. The V gene's germline CDR1 is SNHLY and CDR2 FYNNEI. The CDR3 runs 17 residues.